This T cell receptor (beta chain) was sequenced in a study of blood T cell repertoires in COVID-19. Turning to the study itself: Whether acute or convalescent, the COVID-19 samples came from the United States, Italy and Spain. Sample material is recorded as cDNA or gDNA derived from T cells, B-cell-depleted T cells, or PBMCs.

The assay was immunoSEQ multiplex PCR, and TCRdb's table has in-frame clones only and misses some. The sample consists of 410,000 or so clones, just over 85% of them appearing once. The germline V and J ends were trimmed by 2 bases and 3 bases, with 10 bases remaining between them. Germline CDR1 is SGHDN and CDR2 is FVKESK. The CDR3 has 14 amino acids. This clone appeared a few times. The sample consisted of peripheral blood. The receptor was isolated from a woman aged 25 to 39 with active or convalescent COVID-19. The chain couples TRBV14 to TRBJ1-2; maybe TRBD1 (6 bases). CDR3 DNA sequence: TGTGCCAGCAGCCAACAGGGGCCATACTATGGCTACACCTTC. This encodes CASSQQGPYYGYTF.